This T cell receptor (beta chain) was identified during a study of blood T cell repertoires in COVID-19. Libraries were prepared by immunoSEQ multiplex PCR; TCRdb keeps only in-frame clonotypes and omits some of them. The sample has 250,000 to 300,000 clones; 91% are singletons. The length of the CDR3 is 14 residues. Trimming took 7 bases from V and 2 from J, leaving 12 bases between them. In germline, CDR1 is LNHDA, CDR2 SQIVND (reference sequence). The clonotype was recovered from a woman younger than 45 with COVID-19, enrolled during active disease. The V gene is TRBV19, the J gene TRBJ1-5; TRBD1 might be the D (5 bases). Sequenced: peripheral blood. Here the CDR3 DNA reads TGTGCCAGTAAGGGCCCACAGGGCAATCAGCCCCAGCATTTT. Residues: CASKGPQGNQPQHF.